These 30 T cell receptor beta chains came from one sample sequenced in a study of control samples from healthy donors and cancer patients. Clones were sequenced by immunoSEQ multiplex PCR, and TCRdb holds only the in-frame ones, with some missing. The sample shows 150,000 to 200,000 clones, over 85% of them seen only once. Sequenced material: blood. All receptors derive from a woman in her thirties or forties in good health.

The gene calls are TRBV4-1 and TRBJ2-2; unclear D gene. V was clipped by 0 bases and J by 0 bases, with 8 bases between them. The CDR3 runs 16 residues. Germline V gene sequence: CDR1 MGHRA, CDR2 YSYEKL. The CDR3 region is CASSQERQTNTGELFF. As DNA, the CDR3 is TGCGCCAGCAGCCAAGAGCGCCAGACGAACACCGGGGAGCTGTTTTTT.

This sequence joins TRBV7-8 and TRBJ1-5; D not certain. Trimming took off 1 base at V and 1 base at J, with 8 bases between the two ends. The CDR3 totals 15 residues. CDR1 is SGHVS, CDR2 FQNEAQ, per germline. This CDR3 is CASSLGGRSNQPQHF. The CDR3 DNA reads as TGTGCCAGCAGCTTAGGAGGAAGAAGCAATCAGCCCCAGCATTTT.

The V and J genes are TRBV30 and TRBJ2-7; D could derive from TRBD1 or TRBD2 (6 bases each). The CDR3 runs 13 residues. From germline, CDR1 is GTSNPN and CDR2 SVGIG (reference sequence). Trimming left V 5 bases short and J 6 bases short, with 17 bases between. The CDR3 DNA sequence: TGTGCCTGGTGGGTGGGGGGCCTAAGCGAGCAGTACTTC. Translation: CAWWVGGLSEQYF.

The chain uses TRBV29-1 and TRBJ2-5; TRBD2 matches 8 bases. From germline, CDR1 is SQVTM and CDR2 ANQGSEA. V trimming: 6 bases; J trimming: 1 base; junction bases outside the gene matches: 4. CDR3 size: 13 residues. CDR3 loop: CSVGGGLQETQYF. For the CDR3, the DNA is TGCAGCGTCGGCGGGGGGCTCCAAGAGACCCAGTACTTC.

This chain uses TRBV15 with TRBJ1-1, with D tentatively TRBD1 (6 bases). The ends were cut back, 0 bases at V and 0 bases at J, with 11 bases in the middle. This CDR3 is built from 16 residues. The V gene's germline CDR1 is LNHNV and CDR2 YYDKDF (reference sequence). The CDR3 DNA reads TGTGCCACCAGCAGAGAAGGACAGCTCTTGAACACTGAAGCTTTCTTT. Protein: CATSREGQLLNTEAFF.

The rearrangement joins TRBV7-2 to TRBJ2-2, with D unresolved. Trimming shortened V by 6 bases and J by 4 bases, and 9 bases separated the two germline ends. The CDR3 is 13 residues long. In germline, CDR1 is SGHTA, CDR2 FQGNSA. CDR3 sequence (DNA): TGTGCCAGCAGGGTCGTTACCACCGGGGAGCTGTTTTTT. Its translation: CASRVVTTGELFF.

J is TRBJ2-4 and V is TRBV6-5; 7 positions match TRBD1. V trimming: 6 bases; J trimming: 2 bases; junction bases outside the gene matches: 7. This CDR3 region has 15 residues. The germline gives CDR1 MNHEY, CDR2 SVGAGI. Here the CDR3 reads CASRLGQTTKNIQYF. The CDR3 DNA follows: TGTGCCAGCAGGTTGGGACAGACAACCAAAAACATTCAGTACTTC.

This chain links TRBV3-1 (or the pseudogene TRBV3-2) with TRBJ2-5; 14 nucleotides align to TRBD2. The CDR3 is 15 amino acids. Germline values: CDR1 LGHDT, CDR2 YNNKEL (reference sequence). With V trimmed by 1 base and J by 5 bases, 0 bases remained unmatched. The CDR3 region is CASSQGLAGGETQYF. The DNA for the CDR3 is TGTGCCAGCAGCCAAGGACTAGCGGGGGGGGAGACCCAGTACTTC.

The rearrangement uses TRBV7-9 and TRBJ2-1; 7 nucleotides align to TRBD1. V was clipped by 5 bases and J by 15 bases; unmatched bases: 7. CDR1 and CDR2 from the germline V gene are SEHNR and FQNEAQ (reference sequence). The length of the CDR3 is 11 residues. In DNA form, the CDR3 reads TGTGCCAGCAGCGCTGACAGGGAACGGTTCTTC. This sequence encodes CASSADRERFF. The complete variable domain, with remaining parts taken from reference TRBV7-9 and TRBJ2-1, reads DTGVSQNPRHKITKRGQNVTFRCDPISEHNRLYWYRQTLGQGPEFLTYFQNEAQLEKSRLLSDRFSAERPKGSFSTLEIQRTEQGDSAMYLCASSADRERFFGPGTRLTVL.

The rearrangement uses TRBV7-2 and TRBJ1-4; 9 nucleotides line up with TRBD1. J was trimmed by 4 bases and V by 5 bases; bases with no gene match: 8. Germline assignment: CDR1 SGHTA and CDR2 FQGNSA. The CDR3 length is 16 residues. The DNA for the CDR3 is TGTGCCAGCAGCGTCTACGAGGGACAGGGTAATGAAAAACTGTTTTTT. Encoded protein: CASSVYEGQGNEKLFF.

This sequence joins TRBV30 and TRBJ1-1; D gene uncertain. The V end was cut by 2 bases, the J end by 3 bases, with 13 bases between. This CDR3 is 14 amino acids long. The germline CDR1 and CDR2 sequences are GTSNPN and SVGIG (reference sequence). CDR3 nucleotides: TGTGCCTGGAGTATAGGGCGGAGGGACACTGAAGCTTTCTTT. Amino acids: CAWSIGRRDTEAFF. The variable domain in full, completed from reference TRBV30 and TRBJ1-1, reads SQTIHQWPATLVQPVGSPLSLECTVEGTSNPNLYWYRQAAGRGLQLLFYSVGIGQISSEVPQNLSASRPQDRQFILSSKKLLLSDSGFYLCAWSIGRRDTEAFFGQGTRLTVV.

The V call is TRBV24-1, the J call TRBJ2-2; 9 nucleotides align to TRBD2. CDR3 length: 15 residues. V was clipped by 6 bases and J by 2 bases; unmatched bases: 3. The germline V gene has CDR1 KGHDR and CDR2 SFDVKD. The CDR3 spells CATSPSGANTGELFF. The CDR3 nucleotides read TGTGCCACCAGTCCTAGCGGGGCAAACACCGGGGAGCTGTTTTTT.

The chain employs TRBV5-4 and TRBJ2-5, with 9 positions matching TRBD2. V shed 2 bases, J shed 1 base, and the junction held 3 bases outside the gene matches. CDR1 SGHNT and CDR2 YYREEE come from the germline V gene (reference sequence). This CDR3 is 15 amino acids long. CDR3: CASSFGSGGQETQYF. In DNA form, the CDR3 reads TGTGCCAGCAGCTTCGGTAGCGGGGGCCAAGAGACCCAGTACTTC.

The V call is TRBV18, the J call TRBJ1-5; a possible D gene is TRBD1 (5 bases). This CDR3 has 14 residues. V lost 3 bases, J lost 2 bases, and 8 bases lay in between. CDR1 and CDR2 from the germline V gene are KGHSH and LQKENI. CDR3 DNA sequence: TGTGCCAGCTCACCTGCGGGGGGCAATCAGCCCCAGCATTTT. Protein product: CASSPAGGNQPQHF.

V and J are TRBV2 and TRBJ2-6; no definite D call. This CDR3 contains 15 residues. Per germline, CDR1 SNHLY and CDR2 FYNNEI. The germline V and J ends were trimmed by 4 bases and 0 bases, with 7 bases remaining between them. The CDR3 DNA reads as TGTGCCAGCAGTGTTTCCTTCTCTGGGGCCAACGTCCTGACTTTC. Its translation: CASSVSFSGANVLTF. The full variable domain, in which reference TRBV2 and TRBJ2-6 provide the parts outside the CDR3, is EPEVTQTPSHQVTQMGQEVILRCVPISNHLYFYWYRQILGQKVEFLVSFYNNEISEKSEIFDDQFSVERPDGSNFTLKIRSTKLEDSAMYFCASSVSFSGANVLTFGAGSRLTVL.

V and J are TRBV13 and TRBJ2-1; D may correspond to TRBD1 or TRBD2 (5 bases each). V was shortened by 5 bases and J by 8 bases, with 10 bases between the two germline ends. The CDR3 consists of 12 residues. Germline CDR1 PRHDT, CDR2 FYEKMQ (reference sequence). The DNA for the CDR3 is TGTGCCAGCAGCCGACGAGGGGATGAGCAGTTCTTC. Its protein product is CASSRRGDEQFF.

The gene calls are TRBV19 and TRBJ2-7; D is possibly TRBD2 (6 bases). The ends were cut back, 5 bases at V and 6 bases at J, with 17 bases in the middle. CDR1 LNHDA and CDR2 SQIVND come from the germline V gene (reference sequence). This CDR3 spans 14 amino acids. CDR3 coding DNA: TGTGCCAGTAGTCGTAAACCCGGGGGTCTCGAGCAGTACTTC. This gives the protein CASSRKPGGLEQYF.

V gene TRBV2 combines with J gene TRBJ2-5, with TRBD2 identical over 11 bases. The CDR3 runs 16 residues. With 7 bases clipped from V and 4 bases from J, the junction kept 11 bases outside the gene matches. Germline V gives CDR1 SNHLY, CDR2 FYNNEI. The CDR3, as DNA: TGTGCCAGCATCATGCTAGCGGGAGGTTCCGGAGAGACCCAGTACTTC. Residues: CASIMLAGGSGETQYF.

V usage is TRBV5-1 and J usage is TRBJ1-6; no definite D call. Germline V lookup: CDR1 SGHRS, CDR2 YFSETQ. This CDR3 comprises 14 residues. Trimming shortened V by 1 base and J by 8 bases, and 10 bases separated the two germline ends. The CDR3 bases are TGCGCCAGCAGCTTGTCAGGAACTGATTCACCCCTCCACTTT. Its translation is CASSLSGTDSPLHF.

This chain uses TRBV5-6 with TRBJ1-4; D is undetermined. The germline CDR1 and CDR2 sequences are SGHDT and YYEEEE. Trimming left V 4 bases short and J 7 bases short, with 14 bases between. The CDR3 totals 14 residues. This CDR3 is CASSPAGRGEKLFF. The DNA of the CDR3 is TGTGCCAGCAGCCCGGCCGGCCGGGGTGAAAAACTGTTTTTT.

This chain links TRBV7-2 with TRBJ1-2; D remains ambiguous. Trimming removed 5 bases at V and 1 base at J, with 11 bases between. The CDR3 length is 14 residues. Germline lookup yields CDR1 SGHTA and CDR2 FQGNSA. The CDR3 sequence is CASSPPGLNYGYTF. In nucleotides, the CDR3 is TGTGCCAGCAGCCCTCCGGGTCTTAACTATGGCTACACCTTC.

This clone was counted once. The chain couples TRBV3-1 (or the pseudogene TRBV3-2) to TRBJ1-1; D not certain. Germline V gene data show CDR1 as LGHDT and CDR2 as YNNKEL (reference sequence). This CDR3 contains 13 residues. V was shortened by 0 bases and J by 11 bases, with 13 bases between the two germline ends. The CDR3 DNA reads as TGTGCCAGCAGCCAAGAATTACGGGCAAAGGCTTTCTTT. Translating gives CASSQELRAKAFF.

The CDR3 reads CASSYQSGTGASYSNQPQHF. CDR3 DNA: TGTGCCAGCAGTTACCAGTCCGGGACAGGGGCGAGCTATAGCAATCAGCCCCAGCATTTT. The J gene is TRBJ1-5, the V gene TRBV2; 10 nucleotides agree with TRBD1. J gave up 0 bases and V 5 bases, and 16 bases lay outside the gene matches. Per germline, CDR1 SNHLY and CDR2 FYNNEI. The CDR3 runs to 20 residues.

V usage is TRBV11-3 and J usage is TRBJ1-4; D unclear. V was pared by 2 bases and J by 4 bases, with 11 bases between. The germline CDR1 and CDR2 sequences are SGHNT and YENEEA. The CDR3 covers 15 residues. The CDR3 DNA is TGTGCCAGCAGCTTATCTTTTGGGGATAATGAAAAACTGTTTTTT. Amino acid sequence: CASSLSFGDNEKLFF.

Remarks on this clone: Other DNA sequences in this specimen translate into the identical CDR3. The V and J genes are TRBV30 and TRBJ1-3; D might be TRBD1 (5 bases). The V gene's germline CDR1 is GTSNPN and CDR2 SVGIG (reference sequence). This CDR3 contains 14 residues. Trimming shortened V by 2 bases and J by 0 bases, and 8 bases separated the two germline ends. The CDR3 DNA sequence: TGTGCCTGGAGTCGACAGCGCTCTGGAAACACCATATATTTT. Translating gives CAWSRQRSGNTIYF.

Here the CDR3 reads CASSQGAGAGETQYF. CDR3 coding DNA: TGTGCCAGCAGCCAAGGGGCGGGGGCCGGAGAGACCCAGTACTTC. The chain combines TRBV14 with TRBJ2-5; tentatively, D is TRBD2 (7 bases). The CDR3 extends over 15 amino acids. CDR1 is SGHDN and CDR2 is FVKESK in the germline V gene. Trimming left V 1 base short and J 4 bases short, with 13 bases between.

This clone was recorded once. J is TRBJ1-2 and V is TRBV19; D call uncertain. The CDR3 runs 12 residues. CDR1 LNHDA and CDR2 SQIVND come from the germline V gene (reference sequence). Trimming shortened V by 3 bases and J by 3 bases, and 5 bases separated the two germline ends. CDR3 sequence reads: CASSIPYYGYTF. The CDR3 DNA follows: TGTGCCAGTAGTATTCCCTACTATGGCTACACCTTC.

V and J are TRBV30 and TRBJ1-2, with 9 bases matching TRBD1. Trimming cost V 5 bases and J 4 bases; bases outside gene matches: 2. The CDR3 spans 12 residues. Germline V gives CDR1 GTSNPN, CDR2 SVGIG (reference sequence). In DNA, the CDR3 is TGTGCCTGGGAACAGGGGGCCTATGGCTACACCTTC. It yields the protein CAWEQGAYGYTF.

The chain has TRBV27 and TRBJ2-5, with 7 bases fitting TRBD2. The J segment lost 0 bases and the V segment lost 2 bases, leaving 3 bases of the junction unmatched. Germline lookup yields CDR1 MNHEY and CDR2 SMNVEV (reference sequence). The CDR3 is made up of 15 amino acids. CDR3 DNA sequence: TGTGCCAGCAGTTTACGGCGGGGGTACCAAGAGACCCAGTACTTC. Translation gives CASSLRRGYQETQYF.

This chain uses TRBV15 with TRBJ1-3, with D tentatively TRBD1 (5 bases). Trimming took off 1 base at V and 1 base at J, with 14 bases between the two ends. Per germline, CDR1 LNHNV and CDR2 YYDKDF (reference sequence). CDR3 length equals 17 residues. CDR3 nucleotides: TGTGCCACCAGCAGAGTGTTGAGCAGGGTTTCTGGAAACACCATATATTTT. Its protein product is CATSRVLSRVSGNTIYF.